Sequencing of this T cell receptor beta chain was carried out in a study of graft-versus-host responses after intestinal transplantation. Whole-study findings and limits: Detection of GvH clones occurred in recipient marrow, and some had their first appearance in ileum or blood.

Assay: immunoSEQ multiplex PCR; the TCRdb copy retains only in-frame clones and omits some. The top ten hold over 0.4% of the sample, which has some 50,000 clones, roughly 84% seen once. Germline lookup yields CDR1 MNHNS and CDR2 SASEGT. The CDR3 covers 10 residues. V lost 9 bases and J 3 bases, leaving 6 bases between the germline ends. In regard to this clone: As yet, its antigen is unknown.

Here the sequenced sample was unstimulated CD4+ T cells sorted from spleen or lymph node cells, taken before transplant. The V gene is TRBV6-1, the J gene TRBJ2-7; D is perhaps TRBD1 or TRBD2 (5 bases each). The sequence was collected from a human donor who was the organ donor for an intestinal transplant. The CDR3 bases are TGTGCCAGGAGGGGCTACGAGCAGTACTTC. The encoded protein is CARRGYEQYF.